These 5 T cell receptor beta chains share one sample of origin, sequenced in a study of blood T cell repertoires in COVID-19. The data were produced by immunoSEQ multiplex PCR, yet TCRdb's version contains in-frame clones alone and is incomplete. The sample lists roughly 50,000 clones; about 84% were seen once. Sequenced sample: peripheral blood. These receptors all come from a woman aged 60-75 years with acute or convalescent COVID-19.

This chain's CDR3 is CASSPQQTGGAYEQYF. The CDR3 nucleotides are TGTGCCAGCAGCCCCCAACAGACAGGGGGCGCGTACGAGCAGTACTTC. This rearrangement joins TRBV3-1 (or the pseudogene TRBV3-2) to TRBJ2-7, with TRBD1 identical over 10 bases. The CDR3 is 16 amino acids. The J segment lost 4 bases and the V segment lost 4 bases, leaving 10 bases of the junction unmatched. Germline lookup yields CDR1 LGHDT and CDR2 YNNKEL (reference sequence).

The chain is built from TRBV6-5 and TRBJ2-1, with 9 nucleotides matching TRBD2. V was clipped by 6 bases and J by 3 bases; unmatched bases: 6. The CDR3 length is 15 residues. Germline CDR1 and CDR2: MNHEY and SVGAGI. CDR3 residues: CASRQRGALYNEQFF. DNA for the CDR3: TGTGCCAGCAGGCAGCGGGGGGCCCTCTACAATGAGCAGTTCTTC.

V usage is TRBV9 and J usage is TRBJ2-3, with 12 bases fitting TRBD1. J was trimmed by 4 bases and V by 4 bases; bases with no gene match: 4. The germline gives CDR1 SGDLS, CDR2 YYNGEE. The CDR3 loop spans 15 amino acids. The DNA of the CDR3 is TGTGCCAGCAGCAGGGGACAGGGGGCCCCAGATACGCAGTATTTT. It is translated as CASSRGQGAPDTQYF.

The chain uses TRBV9 and TRBJ2-2, with 7 bases identical to TRBD2. Looked up from germline, CDR1 is SGDLS and CDR2 is YYNGEE. CDR3 length equals 15 residues. The V segment lost 4 bases and the J segment 4 bases; nucleotides outside the gene matches: 7. CDR3 nucleotides: TGTGCCAGCAGCTGGCGGGAGACGATCACCGGGGAGCTGTTTTTT. Protein product: CASSWRETITGELFF.

The chain combines TRBV18 with TRBJ1-1; TRBD1 agrees at 7 bases. The CDR3 has 14 amino acids. V dropped 1 base and J dropped 5; count of bases not matched to a gene: 4. CDR1 and CDR2 (germline): KGHSH, LQKENI. CDR3 sequence: CASSPQGAGTEAFF. CDR3 in DNA: TGTGCCAGCTCACCACAGGGGGCAGGGACTGAAGCTTTCTTT.